This TCR beta chain was sequenced during a study of cytomegalovirus exposure and HLA in healthy donors. With respect to this clone: The antigen is undetermined.

Findings of the study overall: An observed cluster of highly shared sequence variants was recorded as a likely sequencing artifact. A missense DCLRE1C variant was associated with V- and J-gene trimming of TCR beta chains in a later analysis, and an independent cohort replicated the association. TCR beta sequences numbering 15,000 to 20,000 were associated with HLA alleles at 0.05 false discovery rate in a later analysis.

This CDR3 is 15 amino acids long. Per germline, CDR1 MNHEY and CDR2 SMNVEV (reference sequence). The V and J ends lost 4 bases and 5 bases respectively, with 14 bases between them. With 60 Vbeta and 13 Jbeta primers, the PCR was carried out. Libraries were prepared by immunoSEQ multiplex PCR; TCRdb keeps only in-frame clonotypes and omits some of them. In the table there are some 45,000 clones, 87% of which are singletons. The sequence came from a woman in her thirties or forties in good health and CMV-seropositive. Sequenced: PBMCs. The chain is built from TRBV27 and TRBJ1-4; D is possibly TRBD1 (6 bases). CDR3 region: CASSSRQVGNEKLFF. The CDR3 region has the DNA TGTGCCAGCAGTTCCCGACAGGTTGGAAATGAAAAACTGTTTTTT.